The 26 T cell receptor beta chains below were found in one sample sequenced in a study of T cell repertoires in cytomegalovirus infection (dated by TCRdb to about 2019). The sequencer was an Illumina HiSeq 1500. TCRdb redid the processing of the public reads, applying fastp at Q25 and MiXCR, and retained in-frame beta chains. Rows matching on CDR3 protein sequence are summarized as one entry with the most common DNA and genes. This sample is represented by more than 50,000 distinct CDR3 sequences; 25% to 40% of them were singletons. 60% to 80% of the sample is in the top ten clones. These TCRs are of unknown antigen specificity. What was sequenced was PBMCs, sequenced either directly or after in vitro stimulation (not recorded which). These receptor sequences come from a human donor in good health (CMV status not recorded). Some clones in this sample may be carry-over from other donors' samples.

This clonotype turned up a few times. The chain employs TRBV2 and TRBJ1-2; a possible D gene is TRBD1 (5 bases). V was pared by 0 bases and J by 0 bases, with 14 bases between. The germline V gene has CDR1 SNHLY and CDR2 FYNNEI. The CDR3 consists of 17 residues. Written as DNA, the CDR3 is TGTGCCAGCAGTGAAGCCTACGCGCAGGGTTCTAACTATGGCTACACCTTC. Residues: CASSEAYAQGSNYGYTF. Supplemented by reference TRBV2 and TRBJ1-2, the full variable domain reads EPEVTQTPSHQVTQMGQEVILRCVPISNHLYFYWYRQILGQKVEFLVSFYNNEISEKSEIFDDQFSVERPDGSNFTLKIRSTKLEDSAMYFCASSEAYAQGSNYGYTFGSGTRLTVV.

This clonotype was recorded a few times. The chain is built from TRBV11-2 and TRBJ1-4; unclear D gene. V lost 0 bases to trimming and J lost 7 bases, with 9 bases between them. Germline CDR1 reads SGHAT; CDR2 reads FQNNGV. The CDR3 has 14 residues. The chain's CDR3 is CASSLERLSEKLFF. The CDR3 bases are TGTGCCAGCAGCTTAGAAAGGTTATCTGAAAAACTGTTTTTT.

The chain couples TRBV6-5 to TRBJ1-4, with no clear D. CDR3 length: 15 amino acids. Germline CDR1 is MNHEY and CDR2 is SVGAGI. Trimming removed 7 bases from V and 8 bases from J, with 20 bases in between. CDR3 bases: TGTGCCAGCAAACTTACGTCGGGTACCGGGGAAAAACTGTTTTTT. Translation: CASKLTSGTGEKLFF.

The chain employs TRBV6-5 and TRBJ1-3; D is undetermined. Per germline, CDR1 MNHEY and CDR2 SVGAGI. Trimming cost V 0 bases and J 0 bases, with 15 bases left between them. The CDR3 length is 18 residues. The CDR3 region is CASSYSRGSFFSGNTIYF. For the CDR3, the DNA is TGTGCCAGCAGTTACTCGAGAGGCTCCTTTTTCTCTGGAAACACCATATATTTT.

This clonotype was observed many times. The rearrangement joins TRBV7-2 to TRBJ1-5, with D perhaps TRBD1 (6 bases). V lost 2 bases and J 4 bases, leaving 12 bases between the germline ends. This CDR3 region has 15 residues. Germline assignment: CDR1 SGHTA and CDR2 FQGNSA. The DNA for the CDR3 is TGTGCCAGCAGCTTACGGGGGCGGTGGAATCAGCCCCAGCATTTT. This translates into CASSLRGRWNQPQHF.

The chain links TRBV24-1 to TRBJ1-5, with 7 bases that match TRBD1. V lost 9 bases, J lost 4 bases, and 5 bases stayed unmatched. CDR1 is KGHDR and CDR2 is SFDVKD in the germline V gene. This CDR3 has 13 amino acids. The CDR3 DNA reads as TGTGCCACCGGAGAACAGGGGAATCAGCCCCAGCATTTT. As protein: CATGEQGNQPQHF.

This clonotype was counted only a few times. CDR3 loop: CASSYSRRQSYEQYF. DNA of the CDR3: TGTGCCAGCAGTTACTCGAGACGGCAGTCCTACGAGCAGTACTTC. The chain is built from TRBV6-5 and TRBJ2-7; D is unclear. The ends were cut back, 0 bases at V and 1 base at J, with 10 bases in the middle. This CDR3 spans 15 amino acids. Germline-derived CDR1 and CDR2 are MNHEY and SVGAGI.

This clonotype was picked up a small number of times. The chain links TRBV6-6 to TRBJ1-3, with D possibly being TRBD1 (6 bases). CDR1 and CDR2 from the germline V gene are MNHNY and SVGAGI (reference sequence). Deletions cut 2 bases from V and 2 bases from J, with 13 bases between. This CDR3 is 16 amino acids long. The CDR3 region has the DNA TGTGCCAGCAGTTACAGAGGGGGAAAGCCTGGAAACACCATATATTTT. Protein product: CASSYRGGKPGNTIYF.

J is TRBJ2-7 and V is TRBV5-1, with D perhaps matching TRBD1 or TRBD2 (5 bases each). This CDR3 contains 14 residues. Germline CDR1 reads SGHRS; CDR2 reads YFSETQ. The ends were cut back, 5 bases at V and 2 bases at J, with 14 bases in the middle. The CDR3 here is CASSFRDRPYEQYF. The CDR3 DNA is TGCGCCAGCAGTTTCCGGGACCGACCCTACGAGCAGTACTTC.

This clonotype was found a few times. V usage is TRBV12-3 or TRBV12-4 and J usage is TRBJ1-1, with 9 bases lining up with TRBD1. Trimming cost V 5 bases and J 6 bases; bases outside gene matches: 7. CDR3 size: 14 residues. CDR3 DNA: TGTGCCAGCAGTCCCACAGGGGGCAGGCCTGAAGCTTTCTTT. Protein product: CASSPTGGRPEAFF.

With respect to this clonotype: At one of its ends the junction is not consistent with the germline gene, which may arise from a read error. The chain employs TRBV7-8 and TRBJ2-7; possible D gene TRBD2, 6 bases. The length of the CDR3 is 15 residues. CDR1 and CDR2 (germline): SGHVS, FQNEAQ. CDR3 DNA: TGTGCCAGCAGCGTAGCCGGGACTGTCACCTACGAGCAGTACTTC. Its protein is CASSVAGTVTYEQYF.

The chain links TRBV11-2 to TRBJ2-7; no reliable D call. Trimming shortened V by 1 base and J by 3 bases, and 13 bases separated the two germline ends. The CDR3 length is 15 residues. Germline V gives CDR1 SGHAT, CDR2 FQNNGV. In DNA form, the CDR3 reads TGTGCCAGCAGCTTAGCATTCGGACCGCGCTACGAGCAGTACTTC. Its translation: CASSLAFGPRYEQYF.

The CDR3 DNA reads TGTGCCAGCGCATGGAGACCGAACACTGAAGCTTTCTTT. This sequence encodes CASAWRPNTEAFF. The chain combines TRBV2 with TRBJ1-1; D remains unclear. Trimming took off 8 bases at V and 1 base at J, with 11 bases between the two ends. The CDR3 consists of 13 residues. Germline assignment: CDR1 SNHLY and CDR2 FYNNEI.

As regards this clonotype: Germline and junction disagree at one end, which may indicate a read error. V usage is TRBV12-3 or TRBV12-4 and J usage is TRBJ2-5; D is ambiguous. This CDR3 has 12 residues. The CDR3 region is CASSLRALSTNF. The CDR3 bases are TGTGCCAGCAGTCTAAGGGCCCTTAGTACAAACTTC.

This clonotype was recorded a few times. V is TRBV5-4 and J is TRBJ2-1, with D unresolved. Germline values: CDR1 SGHNT, CDR2 YYREEE (reference sequence). The CDR3 extends over 15 amino acids. Trimming shortened V by 0 bases and J by 5 bases, and 12 bases separated the two germline ends. CDR3 in amino acids: CASSLGRSRNNEQFF. The CDR3 DNA reads TGTGCCAGCAGCTTGGGGCGTAGCAGAAACAATGAGCAGTTCTTC. Looking up the rest from reference TRBV5-4 and TRBJ2-1 gives the full variable domain: ETGVTQSPTHLIKTRGQQVTLRCSSQSGHNTVSWYQQALGQGPQFIFQYYREEENGRGNFPPRFSGLQFPNYSSELNVNALELDDSALYLCASSLGRSRNNEQFFGPGTRLTVL.

The chain is built from TRBV2 and TRBJ2-4; no clear D. V was shortened by 7 bases and J by 6 bases, with 10 bases between the two germline ends. This CDR3 region has 12 residues. Looked up from germline, CDR1 is SNHLY and CDR2 is FYNNEI. The CDR3 here is CASKMVPNIQYF. As DNA, the CDR3 is TGTGCCAGCAAGATGGTCCCAAACATTCAGTACTTC.

The chain links TRBV6-2 or TRBV6-3 to TRBJ2-2, with a weak D call TRBD1 (8 bases). V lost 7 bases to trimming and J lost 4 bases, with 22 bases between them. CDR3 length equals 17 residues. From germline, CDR1 is MNHEY and CDR2 SVGEGT. The CDR3 sequence is CASITRQGLAVTGELFF. Written as DNA, the CDR3 is TGTGCCAGCATTACTAGACAGGGGCTAGCGGTCACCGGGGAGCTGTTTTTT.

This clonotype has more than one count but fewer than ten. The V call is TRBV7-2, the J call TRBJ2-6; D is ambiguous. Germline V gene data show CDR1 as SGHTA and CDR2 as FQGNSA. The V end lost 2 bases, the J end lost 5 bases, and 19 bases lay between the germline ends. The CDR3 consists of 18 residues. CDR3 sequence (DNA): TGTGCCAGCAGCTTAAGGGCTAACGGCCTTGGCTGGGCCAACGTCCTGACTTTC. Amino acids: CASSLRANGLGWANVLTF. Full variable domain (outside the CDR3, taken from reference TRBV7-2 and TRBJ2-6): GAGVSQSPSNKVTEKGKDVELRCDPISGHTALYWYRQSLGQGLEFLIYFQGNSAPDKSGLPSDRFSAERTGGSVSTLTIQRTQQEDSAVYLCASSLRANGLGWANVLTFGAGSRLTVL.

This clonotype occurred many times. The CDR3 coding sequence is TGTGCCAGCAGCCGGGACCACAATACAGATACGCAGTATTTT. Its protein product is CASSRDHNTDTQYF. The chain couples TRBV7-2 to TRBJ2-3; D possibly matches TRBD1 or TRBD2 (5 bases each). Germline-derived CDR1 and CDR2 are SGHTA and FQGNSA. Trimming stripped 5 bases from V and 3 bases from J, with 12 bases between. The CDR3 extends over 14 amino acids.

V usage is TRBV9 and J usage is TRBJ2-1; 9 bases match TRBD2. The germline V gene encodes CDR1 SGDLS and CDR2 YYNGEE. The J segment lost 0 bases and the V segment lost 3 bases, leaving 1 base of the junction unmatched. The CDR3 has 15 amino acids. This chain's CDR3 is CASSASGASYNEQFF. CDR3 DNA: TGTGCCAGCAGCGCTAGCGGGGCCTCCTACAATGAGCAGTTCTTC.

This clonotype was detected only a few times. The chain uses TRBV20-1 and TRBJ1-3; D perhaps matches TRBD1 (5 bases). The CDR3 length is 13 residues. The V end was cut by 1 base, the J end by 8 bases, with 12 bases between. Germline values: CDR1 DFQATT, CDR2 SNEGSKA (reference sequence). In DNA form, the CDR3 reads TGCAGTGCTAGAGTTTGGGGCGGAGACACCATATATTTT. Protein: CSARVWGGDTIYF.

The rearrangement links TRBV4-3 to TRBJ2-1; D uncertain. The V end lost 2 bases, the J end lost 0 bases, and 29 bases lay between the germline ends. CDR1 is LGHNA, CDR2 YSLEER, per germline. The CDR3 contains 22 residues. Here the CDR3 DNA reads TGCGCCAGCAGCCAACTTTTGGGCTGGGAAAAAGGCGGTCTAAGCTCCTACAATGAGCAGTTCTTC. This sequence encodes CASSQLLGWEKGGLSSYNEQFF.

This clonotype was detected many times. V usage is TRBV7-8 and J usage is TRBJ1-3, with D perhaps matching TRBD1 (6 bases). With 1 base removed from V and 3 bases from J, the gap between germline ends came to 13 bases. Germline V CDR1 and CDR2: SGHVS, FQNEAQ. The CDR3 spans 16 residues. The CDR3 loop is CASSLGSRGYGNTIYF. In nucleotides, the CDR3 is TGTGCCAGCAGCTTAGGAAGCAGGGGTTATGGAAACACCATATATTTT.

At least ten counts were recorded for this clonotype. This chain connects TRBV7-2 to TRBJ1-5, with 7 bases matching TRBD1. V shed 0 bases and J 5 bases; nucleotides not matched to a gene: 4. The CDR3 consists of 15 residues. Germline CDR1 reads SGHTA; CDR2 reads FQGNSA. DNA of the CDR3: TGTGCCAGCAGCTTAGCGGGACAGAACTATCAGCCCCAGCATTTT. Protein: CASSLAGQNYQPQHF.

J is TRBJ1-1 and V is TRBV7-9; D uncertain. Trimming shortened V by 5 bases and J by 2 bases, and 9 bases separated the two germline ends. Germline CDR1 is SEHNR and CDR2 is FQNEAQ (reference sequence). The CDR3 sequence is 13 residues long. This CDR3 is CASSITVNTEAFF. CDR3 sequence (DNA): TGTGCCAGCAGCATCACAGTAAACACTGAAGCTTTCTTT.

With regard to this clonotype: The junction shows a germline mismatch at one end, possibly a read error. The chain couples TRBV6-2 or TRBV6-3 to TRBJ2-1; 10 bases align to TRBD2. The CDR3 has 15 residues. Germline V gives CDR1 MNHEY, CDR2 SVGEGT. The CDR3 coding sequence is TGTGCCAGCATGTTTGGAGCGGGAGGGCTCAATGAGCAGCTCTTC. Amino acid sequence: CASMFGAGGLNEQLF.